This TCR beta chain was identified during a study of cytomegalovirus exposure and HLA in healthy donors. Both 60 Vbeta primers and 13 Jbeta primers went into the PCR. TCRdb's copy holds only in-frame clones and misses some; the assay was immunoSEQ multiplex PCR. Here the sample spans about 90,000 clones, less than 65% being singletons. Study outcomes and limitations: Reportedly, TCR beta sequences accurately predicted HLA-A and HLA-B alleles in most subjects. Compared with the approximately 700-donor mean, an Asian-associated ancestry cluster reportedly had fewer N-insertions, according to a later analysis. It was reportedly the case that the classifier diagnosed cytomegalovirus status with high specificity and sensitivity.

Comments on this clone: Its antigen is not identified. Distinct nucleotide sequences in the sample also encode this CDR3.

Trimming stripped 4 bases from V and 0 bases from J, with 4 bases between. Germline lookup yields CDR1 SNHLY and CDR2 FYNNEI. The length of the CDR3 is 13 residues. The sequence was obtained from a woman younger than 45 in good health and CMV-seropositive. Input material: PBMCs. This chain links TRBV2 with TRBJ1-5; no definite D call. CDR3 sequence reads: CASSGNSNQPQHF. The CDR3 DNA follows: TGTGCCAGCAGTGGTAATAGCAATCAGCCCCAGCATTTT.